This record looks at one TCR beta chain sequence and its context. Its antigen is not identified. This sample is part of a study of T cell responses to AZD1222 COVID-19 vaccine. General study findings and limits: At baseline, seropositivity was found in only six or seven AZD1222 recipients. Females made up more of the donors, who were largely white British, and clonal diversity may have come out too low.

Here immunoSEQ multiplex PCR was the method, and the copy in TCRdb shows in-frame clones only, minus some. The sample lists about 190,000 clones, about 90% occurring once. Germline CDR1 and CDR2: MNHEY and SVGAGI. V was clipped by 2 bases and J by 5 bases; unmatched bases: 2. CDR3 length: 14 amino acids. This clonotype was obtained from an adult in good health. The V and J genes are TRBV6-5 and TRBJ2-2; TRBD2 aligns across 7 bases. Sequenced here: peripheral blood, sampled on day 0 of MenACWY control vaccination. CDR3: CASSYGGLTGELFF. The CDR3 DNA sequence: TGTGCCAGCAGTTACGGGGGACTAACCGGGGAGCTGTTTTTT.